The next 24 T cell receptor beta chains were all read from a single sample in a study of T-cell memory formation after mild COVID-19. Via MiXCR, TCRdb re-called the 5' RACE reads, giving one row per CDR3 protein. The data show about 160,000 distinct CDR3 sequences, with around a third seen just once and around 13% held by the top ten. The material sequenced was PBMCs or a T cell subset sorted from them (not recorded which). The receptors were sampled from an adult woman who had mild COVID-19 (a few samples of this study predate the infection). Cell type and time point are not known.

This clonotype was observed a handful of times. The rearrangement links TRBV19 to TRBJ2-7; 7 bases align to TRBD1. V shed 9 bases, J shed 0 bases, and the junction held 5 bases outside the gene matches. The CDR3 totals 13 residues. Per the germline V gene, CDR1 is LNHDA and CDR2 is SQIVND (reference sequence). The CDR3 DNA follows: TGTGCCAGGAGGACAGGTGGCTCCTACGAGCAGTACTTC. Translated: CARRTGGSYEQYF.

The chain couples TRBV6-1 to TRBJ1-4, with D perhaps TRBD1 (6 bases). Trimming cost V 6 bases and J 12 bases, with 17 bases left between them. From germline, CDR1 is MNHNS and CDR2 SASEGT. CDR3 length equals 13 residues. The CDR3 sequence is CASRDRVREELFF. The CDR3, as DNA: TGTGCCAGCAGGGACAGAGTGAGGGAAGAACTGTTTTTT.

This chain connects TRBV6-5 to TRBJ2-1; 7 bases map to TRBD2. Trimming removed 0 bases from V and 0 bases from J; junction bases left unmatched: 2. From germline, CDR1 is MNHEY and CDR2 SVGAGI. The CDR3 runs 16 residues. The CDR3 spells CASSYSASGSYNEQFF. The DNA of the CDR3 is TGTGCCAGCAGTTACTCGGCTAGCGGCTCCTACAATGAGCAGTTCTTC.

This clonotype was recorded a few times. The CDR3: CSAVAGANTGELFF. CDR3 DNA sequence: TGCAGTGCTGTAGCGGGGGCGAACACCGGGGAGCTGTTTTTT. V gene TRBV20-1 combines with J gene TRBJ2-2; TRBD2 agrees at 9 bases. Germline CDR1 DFQATT, CDR2 SNEGSKA (reference sequence). With V trimmed by 5 bases and J by 0 bases, 1 base remained unmatched. The CDR3 has 14 residues.

Written as DNA, the CDR3 is TGTGCCAGCAGTTACAGGAAAACAGGGCGCACAGATACGCAGTATTTT. Residues: CASSYRKTGRTDTQYF. The chain uses TRBV6-5 and TRBJ2-3, with a tentative D call TRBD1 (6 bases). Trimming shortened V by 2 bases and J by 1 base, and 13 bases separated the two germline ends. The CDR3 runs to 16 residues. CDR1 MNHEY and CDR2 SVGAGI come from the germline V gene.

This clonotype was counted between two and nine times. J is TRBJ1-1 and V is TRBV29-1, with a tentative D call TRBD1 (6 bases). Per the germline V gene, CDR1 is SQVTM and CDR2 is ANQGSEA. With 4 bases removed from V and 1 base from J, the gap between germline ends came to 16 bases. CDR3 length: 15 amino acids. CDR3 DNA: TGCAGCGTTGGAGGGGGGGTTGCGGAGAACACTGAAGCTTTCTTT. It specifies CSVGGGVAENTEAFF.

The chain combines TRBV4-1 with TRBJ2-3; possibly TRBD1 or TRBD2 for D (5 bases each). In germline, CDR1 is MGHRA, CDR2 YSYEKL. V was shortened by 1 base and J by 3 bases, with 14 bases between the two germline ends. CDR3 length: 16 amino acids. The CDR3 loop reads CASSQAGTRGTDTQYF. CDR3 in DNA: TGCGCCAGCAGCCAAGCTGGGACCCGAGGGACAGATACGCAGTATTTT.

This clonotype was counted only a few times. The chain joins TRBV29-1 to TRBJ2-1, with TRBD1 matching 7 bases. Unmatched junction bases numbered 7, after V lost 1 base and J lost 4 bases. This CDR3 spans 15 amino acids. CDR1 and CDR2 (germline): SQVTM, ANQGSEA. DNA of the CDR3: TGCAGCGTTGAAGGGCTACTCAGGGGGTACAATGAGCAGTTCTTC. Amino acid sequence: CSVEGLLRGYNEQFF.

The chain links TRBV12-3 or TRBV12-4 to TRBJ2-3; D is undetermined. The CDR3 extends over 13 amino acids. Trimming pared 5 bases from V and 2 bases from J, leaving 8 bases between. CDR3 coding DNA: TGTGCCAGCAGTCCCAGGTACACAGATACGCAGTATTTT. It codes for CASSPRYTDTQYF.

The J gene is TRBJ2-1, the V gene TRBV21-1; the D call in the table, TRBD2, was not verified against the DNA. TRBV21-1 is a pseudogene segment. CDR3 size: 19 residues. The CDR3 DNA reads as TGTGCCAGCAGCACCCCGACTAACCCAGGCGGGAGTTCCTACAATGAGCAGTTCTTC. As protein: CASSTPTNPGGSSYNEQFF.

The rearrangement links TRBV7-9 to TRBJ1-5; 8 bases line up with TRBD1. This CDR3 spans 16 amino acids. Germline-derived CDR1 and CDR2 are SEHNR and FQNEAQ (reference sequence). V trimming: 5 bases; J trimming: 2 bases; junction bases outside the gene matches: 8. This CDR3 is CASSVPGQEGNQPQHF. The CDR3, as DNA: TGTGCCAGCAGCGTACCGGGACAGGAGGGCAATCAGCCCCAGCATTTT. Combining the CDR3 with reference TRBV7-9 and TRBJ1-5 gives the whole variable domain DTGVSQNPRHKITKRGQNVTFRCDPISEHNRLYWYRQTLGQGPEFLTYFQNEAQLEKSRLLSDRFSAERPKGSFSTLEIQRTEQGDSAMYLCASSVPGQEGNQPQHFGDGTRLSIL.

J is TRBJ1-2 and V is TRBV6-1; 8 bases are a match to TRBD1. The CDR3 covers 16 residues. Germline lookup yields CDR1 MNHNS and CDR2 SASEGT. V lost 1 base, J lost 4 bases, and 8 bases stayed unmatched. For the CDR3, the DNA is TGTGCCAGCAGTGAAGGTCGGAGCGGACAGGGCTATGGCTACACCTTC. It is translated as CASSEGRSGQGYGYTF.

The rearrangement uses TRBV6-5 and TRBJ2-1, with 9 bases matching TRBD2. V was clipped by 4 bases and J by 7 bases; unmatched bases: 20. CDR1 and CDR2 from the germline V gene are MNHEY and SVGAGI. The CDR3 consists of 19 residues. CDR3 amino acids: CASSSLAFLAGGGINEQFF. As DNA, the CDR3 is TGTGCCAGCAGTTCCCTTGCCTTTTTGGCGGGGGGGGGCATAAATGAGCAGTTCTTC.

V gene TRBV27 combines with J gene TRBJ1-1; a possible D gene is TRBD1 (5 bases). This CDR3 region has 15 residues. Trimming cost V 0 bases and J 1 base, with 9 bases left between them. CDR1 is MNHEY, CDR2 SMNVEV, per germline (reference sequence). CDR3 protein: CASSLSQAANTEAFF. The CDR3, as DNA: TGTGCCAGCAGTTTATCACAGGCGGCGAACACTGAAGCTTTCTTT.

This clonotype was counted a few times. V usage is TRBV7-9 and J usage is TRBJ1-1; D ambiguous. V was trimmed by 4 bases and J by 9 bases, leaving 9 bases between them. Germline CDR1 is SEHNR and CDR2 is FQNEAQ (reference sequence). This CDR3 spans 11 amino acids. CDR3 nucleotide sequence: TGTGCCAGCAGCTCACCAGAGAAAGCTTTCTTT. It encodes CASSSPEKAFF.

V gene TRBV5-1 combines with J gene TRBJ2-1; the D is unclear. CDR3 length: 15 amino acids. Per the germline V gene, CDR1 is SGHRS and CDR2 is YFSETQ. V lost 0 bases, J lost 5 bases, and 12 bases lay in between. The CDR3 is CASSLGVSPNNEQFF. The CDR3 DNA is TGCGCCAGCAGCTTGGGGGTTAGCCCTAACAATGAGCAGTTCTTC. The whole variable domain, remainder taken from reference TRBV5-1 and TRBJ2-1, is KAGVTQTPRYLIKTRGQQVTLSCSPISGHRSVSWYQQTPGQGLQFLFEYFSETQRNKGNFPGRFSGRQFSNSRSEMNVSTLELGDSALYLCASSLGVSPNNEQFFGPGTRLTVL.

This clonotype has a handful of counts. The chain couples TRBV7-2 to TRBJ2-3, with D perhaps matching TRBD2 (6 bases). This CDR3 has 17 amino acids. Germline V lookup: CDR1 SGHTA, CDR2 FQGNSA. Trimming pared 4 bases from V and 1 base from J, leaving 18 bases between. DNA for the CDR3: TGTGCCAGCAGCTCTACCCAGGGTTTAGCGGGCACAGATACGCAGTATTTT. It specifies CASSSTQGLAGTDTQYF.

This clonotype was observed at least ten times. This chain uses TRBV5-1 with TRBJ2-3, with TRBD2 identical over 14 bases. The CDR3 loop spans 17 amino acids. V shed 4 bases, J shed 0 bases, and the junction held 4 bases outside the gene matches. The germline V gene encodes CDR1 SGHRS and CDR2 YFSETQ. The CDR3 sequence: CASSLGLAGASTDTQYF. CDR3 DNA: TGCGCCAGCAGCCTGGGACTAGCGGGAGCTAGCACAGATACGCAGTATTTT.

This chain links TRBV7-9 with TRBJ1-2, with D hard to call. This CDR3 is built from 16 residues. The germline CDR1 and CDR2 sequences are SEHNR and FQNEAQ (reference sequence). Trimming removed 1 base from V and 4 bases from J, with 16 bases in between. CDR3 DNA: TGTGCCAGCAGCTTAGAATGGGGAGGGCCTTCCTATGGCTACACCTTC. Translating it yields CASSLEWGGPSYGYTF.

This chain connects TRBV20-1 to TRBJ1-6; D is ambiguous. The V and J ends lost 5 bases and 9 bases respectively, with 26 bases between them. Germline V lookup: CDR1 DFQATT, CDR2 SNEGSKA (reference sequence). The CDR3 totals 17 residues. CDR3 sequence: CSALTDYGRALSSPLHF. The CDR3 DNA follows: TGCAGTGCTTTAACCGACTACGGCAGAGCCCTATCTTCACCCCTCCACTTT.

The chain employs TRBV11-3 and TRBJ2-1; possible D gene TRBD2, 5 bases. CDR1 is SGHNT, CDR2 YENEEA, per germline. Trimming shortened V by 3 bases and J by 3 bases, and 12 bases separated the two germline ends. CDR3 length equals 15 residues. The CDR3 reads CASSLTTKSYNEQFF. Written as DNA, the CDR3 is TGTGCCAGCAGCTTGACTACCAAGAGCTACAATGAGCAGTTCTTC.

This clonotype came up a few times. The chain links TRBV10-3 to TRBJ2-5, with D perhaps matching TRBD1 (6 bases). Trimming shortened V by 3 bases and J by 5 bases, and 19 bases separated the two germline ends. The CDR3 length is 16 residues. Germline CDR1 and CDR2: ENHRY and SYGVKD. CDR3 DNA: TGTGCCATCAGTGATCTGCCCAGGGGCTCCAGGGAGACCCAGTACTTC. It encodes CAISDLPRGSRETQYF.

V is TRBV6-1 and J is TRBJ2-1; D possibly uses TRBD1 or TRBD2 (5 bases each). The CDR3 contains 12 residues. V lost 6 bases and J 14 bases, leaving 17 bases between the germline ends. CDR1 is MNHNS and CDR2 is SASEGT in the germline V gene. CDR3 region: CASSERGGLKFF. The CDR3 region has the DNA TGTGCCAGCAGCGAAAGGGGCGGGTTGAAGTTCTTC.

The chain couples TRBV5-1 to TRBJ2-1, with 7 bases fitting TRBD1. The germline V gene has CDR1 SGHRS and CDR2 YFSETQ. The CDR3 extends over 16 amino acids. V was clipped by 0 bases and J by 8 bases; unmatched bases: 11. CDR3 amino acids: CASSLVTGQIGDEQFF. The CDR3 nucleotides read TGCGCCAGCAGCTTGGTAACGGGACAGATCGGCGATGAGCAGTTCTTC.